Below are 32 T cell receptor beta chains sequenced from a single sample in a study of immune heterogeneity within non-small cell lung tumors. TCR beta CDR3 was amplified by multiplex PCR using 32 V and 13 J primers. TCRdb reprocessed the multiplex PCR reads via MiXCR and lists one record per CDR3 protein. The data hold around 5,200 distinct CDR3 sequences, with roughly a fifth observed a single time. Bulk tumor genomic DNA was the template, and each sample received about 600 ng. Surgeons took several biopsies per primary tumor, spaced far apart, during surgery. The cohort was untreated, with newly diagnosed non-small cell lung cancer undergoing curative surgery. The sample taken for sequencing was lung tumor tissue. Every receptor here comes from a woman aged 55-75 years with non-small cell lung cancer.

This clonotype showed up many times. The chain recombines TRBV7-3 with TRBJ1-1; 8 bases map to TRBD1. The J segment lost 1 base and the V segment lost 6 bases, leaving 4 bases of the junction unmatched. CDR3 length: 14 amino acids. Germline V gene data show CDR1 as SGHTA and CDR2 as FQGTGA. CDR3 residues: CASSPGGRNTEAFF. DNA of the CDR3: TGTGCCAGCAGTCCAGGGGGCAGGAACACTGAAGCTTTCTTT.

By sample share, this clonotype is medium-sized. The CDR3: CASSMRRANVLTF. The CDR3 DNA follows: TGTGCCAGCAGTATGCGTCGGGCCAACGTCCTGACTTTC. The chain employs TRBV6-1 and TRBJ2-6; unclear D gene. V was clipped by 5 bases and J by 5 bases, with 7 bases between them. The germline V gene encodes CDR1 MNHNS and CDR2 SASEGT. The CDR3 spans 13 residues.

The rearrangement joins TRBV7-8 to TRBJ2-7; D unclear. Per germline, CDR1 SGHVS and CDR2 FQNEAQ. The CDR3 loop spans 13 amino acids. The ends were cut back, 3 bases at V and 6 bases at J, with 12 bases in the middle. CDR3 DNA: TGTGCCAGCAGCTTGGGGAAGGCGGTCGAGCAGTACTTC. This gives the protein CASSLGKAVEQYF.

Judged by abundance, this clonotype is medium-sized. The chain combines TRBV5-1 with TRBJ2-7; D not certain. The V gene's germline CDR1 is SGHRS and CDR2 YFSETQ. The V gene lost 3 bases and the J gene lost 0 bases, with 13 bases spanning the gap. This CDR3 has 15 residues. The chain's CDR3 is CASSYGPKSSYEQYF. The CDR3 DNA follows: TGCGCCAGCAGCTACGGACCCAAGAGCTCCTACGAGCAGTACTTC. The entire variable domain, with the rest obtained from reference TRBV5-1 and TRBJ2-7, is as follows: KAGVTQTPRYLIKTRGQQVTLSCSPISGHRSVSWYQQTPGQGLQFLFEYFSETQRNKGNFPGRFSGRQFSNSRSEMNVSTLELGDSALYLCASSYGPKSSYEQYFGPGTRLTVT.

By its share, this clonotype is medium-sized. The chain employs TRBV2 and TRBJ1-1; D is uncertain. CDR1 and CDR2 from the germline V gene are SNHLY and FYNNEI. Trimming removed 1 base from V and 0 bases from J, with 3 bases in between. The CDR3 has 13 amino acids. The CDR3 bases are TGTGCCAGCAGTGAAGTTATGAACACTGAAGCTTTCTTT. Protein product: CASSEVMNTEAFF.

This clonotype has just a few counts. This may be a read error, as it is one base from a much larger clone. The chain joins TRBV7-9 to TRBJ2-7; a possible D gene is TRBD1 (6 bases). The CDR3 extends over 12 amino acids. V was clipped by 6 bases and J by 5 bases, with 11 bases between them. Germline values: CDR1 SEHNR, CDR2 FQNEAQ (reference sequence). The CDR3 DNA reads as TGTGCCAGCAGTCAGGACAGCCACGAGCAGTACTTC. It is translated as CASSQDSHEQYF.

J is TRBJ2-1 and V is TRBV6-4, with 10 nucleotides matching TRBD2. With V trimmed by 3 bases and J by 3 bases, 2 bases remained unmatched. The CDR3 length is 15 residues. From germline, CDR1 is MRHNA and CDR2 SNTAGT. The CDR3 is CASSEIAGGYNEQFF. DNA for the CDR3: TGTGCCAGCAGTGAAATAGCGGGAGGCTACAATGAGCAGTTCTTC.

This clonotype rates as medium-sized (0.01 to 0.1%). The CDR3 DNA follows: TGTGCCAGCAGTTCTCTACAGGGCTTCCCTGGGGCCAACGTCCTGACTTTC. Amino acid sequence: CASSSLQGFPGANVLTF. The rearrangement links TRBV6-1 to TRBJ2-6; TRBD1 is a possible D gene (6 bases). V was pared by 5 bases and J by 2 bases, with 16 bases between. Germline CDR1 MNHNS, CDR2 SASEGT. This CDR3 comprises 17 residues.

This chain connects TRBV2 to TRBJ2-5; perhaps D is TRBD1 or TRBD2 (5 bases each). Trimming shortened V by 8 bases and J by 2 bases, and 12 bases separated the two germline ends. In germline, CDR1 is SNHLY, CDR2 FYNNEI. The CDR3 totals 13 residues. The CDR3 DNA reads as TGTGCCAGCTGGGACGGACTGCAAGAGACCCAGTACTTC. Translating it yields CASWDGLQETQYF.

In its sample, this clonotype is medium-sized. This chain joins TRBV9 and TRBJ2-2; D is uncertain. CDR1 and CDR2 (germline): SGDLS, YYNGEE. Trimming removed 0 bases at V and 4 bases at J, with 10 bases between. The CDR3 runs to 15 residues. The CDR3 DNA follows: TGTGCCAGCAGCGTAGGGCCGAGACCCACCGGGGAGCTGTTTTTT. This sequence encodes CASSVGPRPTGELFF.

This chain joins TRBV5-1 and TRBJ2-2; possibly TRBD1 for D (6 bases). The V and J ends lost 3 bases and 4 bases respectively, with 7 bases between them. The CDR3 consists of 13 residues. Germline CDR1 reads SGHRS; CDR2 reads YFSETQ. DNA of the CDR3: TGCGCCAGCAGCTGGACAGTCACCGGGGAGCTGTTTTTT. This encodes CASSWTVTGELFF.

The rearrangement uses TRBV12-3 or TRBV12-4 and TRBJ1-3; D call uncertain. Trimming removed 0 bases from V and 0 bases from J, with 12 bases in between. The CDR3 length is 17 residues. The CDR3 DNA sequence: TGTGCCAGCAGTTTAGCGATGACAAGCCGCTCTGGAAACACCATATATTTT. It encodes CASSLAMTSRSGNTIYF.

This clonotype has only a few counts. J is TRBJ2-3 and V is TRBV7-3; D is ambiguous. This CDR3 has 13 amino acids. The V end was cut by 2 bases, the J end by 4 bases, with 7 bases between. CDR1 and CDR2 from the germline V gene are SGHTA and FQGTGA. The CDR3 region is CASSLVQADTQYF. Here the CDR3 DNA reads TGTGCCAGCAGCTTAGTCCAGGCAGATACGCAGTATTTT.

The chain combines TRBV6-6 with TRBJ1-1; no definite D call. Per the germline V gene, CDR1 is MNHNY and CDR2 is SVGAGI (reference sequence). This CDR3 region has 15 residues. Trimming removed 0 bases from V and 3 bases from J, with 11 bases in between. The CDR3 sequence: CASSYSGSRYTEAFF. The CDR3 DNA reads as TGTGCCAGCAGTTACTCGGGCAGCCGTTACACTGAAGCTTTCTTT.

The table lists this clonotype with a count of one. This may be a read error: a much more frequent sequence differs by one nucleotide. The V gene is TRBV6-1, the J gene TRBJ1-6, with TRBD1 as a possible D gene (5 bases). The CDR3 covers 12 residues. Germline V gene sequence: CDR1 MNHNS, CDR2 SASEGT. This CDR3 is CASRGPNSTLHF. The CDR3 DNA sequence: TGTGCCAGCAGGGGGCCCAATTCAACCCTCCACTTT.

A remark on this clonotype: A read error may explain this, as a much larger clone is one base away. The chain has TRBV5-6 and TRBJ2-2; a weak D match, TRBD2 (6 bases). CDR3 length equals 15 residues. V lost 0 bases and J lost 7, with 13 bases in between. Germline CDR1 SGHDT, CDR2 YYEEEE. CDR3 in DNA: TGTGCCAGCAGCTTGGACGGGAGAGTGGGCGGGGAGCTGTTTTTT. This codes for CASSLDGRVGGELFF. The full variable domain, rest sourced from reference TRBV5-6 and TRBJ2-2, is DAGVTQSPTHLIKTRGQQVTLRCSPKSGHDTVSWYQQALGQGPQFIFQYYEEEERQRGNFPDRFSGHQFPNYSSELNVNALLLGDSALYLCASSLDGRVGGELFFGEGSRLTVL.

This clonotype is categorized as medium-sized. The chain is built from TRBV27 and TRBJ2-7, with TRBD2 matching 13 bases. The germline V gene has CDR1 MNHEY and CDR2 SMNVEV (reference sequence). J gave up 6 bases and V 5 bases, and 10 bases lay outside the gene matches. CDR3 size: 16 residues. The CDR3 is CASSAPPGLAGVEQYF. The CDR3 bases are TGTGCCAGCAGTGCCCCCCCAGGACTAGCGGGAGTCGAGCAGTACTTC.

This clonotype is categorized as medium-sized. This rearrangement joins TRBV20-1 to TRBJ2-7; D unclear. From germline, CDR1 is DFQATT and CDR2 SNEGSKA (reference sequence). The CDR3 runs to 11 residues. V lost 2 bases and J lost 2, with 4 bases in between. This CDR3 reads CSARSTYEQYF. CDR3 nucleotides: TGCAGTGCTAGAAGCACCTACGAGCAGTACTTC.

This clonotype is termed medium-sized (0.01 to 0.1%). The V call is TRBV7-8, the J call TRBJ1-6; no clear D. CDR1 and CDR2 (germline): SGHVS, FQNEAQ. The CDR3 has 12 residues. Trimming pared 2 bases from V and 13 bases from J, leaving 9 bases between. CDR3 sequence reads: CASSLSQWPLHF. The CDR3 DNA reads TGTGCCAGCAGCTTATCCCAATGGCCCCTCCACTTT.

Note on this clonotype: It may be a read error: a sequence one base away is much more abundant. The gene calls are TRBV28 and TRBJ2-2; 8 bases are shared with TRBD1. The CDR3 contains 17 residues. Per germline, CDR1 MDHEN and CDR2 SYDVKM. CDR3 sequence (DNA): TGTGCCAGCAGTCAGGGACAGGCCGTTACGAACGCCGGGGAGCTGTTTTTT. It specifies CASSQGQAVTNAGELFF.

This clonotype showed up many times. The CDR3 loop is CASSLFTSGIYNEQFF. The CDR3 DNA sequence: TGTGCCAGCAGCTTATTTACTAGCGGAATCTACAATGAGCAGTTCTTC. The J gene is TRBJ2-1, the V gene TRBV7-3; 8 bases map to TRBD2. This CDR3 is built from 16 residues. Germline CDR1 SGHTA, CDR2 FQGTGA. J gave up 3 bases and V 2 bases, and 6 bases lay outside the gene matches.

This clonotype ranks as medium-sized. The chain links TRBV6-4 to TRBJ1-1; TRBD1 matches 11 bases. The germline CDR1 and CDR2 sequences are MRHNA and SNTAGT. V trimming: 6 bases; J trimming: 5 bases; junction bases outside the gene matches: 8. This CDR3 has 15 residues. The CDR3 DNA reads as TGTGCCAGCAGACCGGACAGGGGGCGCCGGACTGAAGCTTTCTTT. Residues: CASRPDRGRRTEAFF.

Turning to this clonotype: One base away lies a much larger clone, so this may be a sequencing read error. This chain links TRBV6-5 with TRBJ2-3; maybe TRBD2 (5 bases). V lost 0 bases and J 8 bases, leaving 15 bases between the germline ends. Germline values: CDR1 MNHEY, CDR2 SVGAGI. The CDR3 contains 15 residues. The CDR3 nucleotides read TGTGCCAGCAGTTACTCTCTAGCCGCTGAAGGTACGCAGTATTTT. This sequence encodes CASSYSLAAEGTQYF.

This clonotype has a count of ten or more. For the CDR3, the DNA is TGTGCCAGCGGTACAGGGGGCCCGAGACAGCCCCAGCATTTT. Protein product: CASGTGGPRQPQHF. The genes are TRBV6-2 or TRBV6-3 and TRBJ1-5, with TRBD1 identical over 9 bases. Germline V gene lookup returns CDR1 MNHEY and CDR2 SVGEGT. The CDR3 length is 14 residues. V was pared by 8 bases and J by 7 bases, with 9 bases of the junction left unmatched.

The count of this clonotype is one. A much more abundant neighbour one base away suggests this may be a read error. This chain connects TRBV6-5 to TRBJ2-2, with TRBD2 matching over 15 bases. The CDR3 has 18 residues. Germline V gene sequence: CDR1 MNHEY, CDR2 SVGAGI. V lost 3 bases and J lost 5; bases outside the gene matches: 7. Here the CDR3 DNA reads TGTGCCAGCAGTTATCGGACTAGCGGGAGGGCAAGGACCGGGGAGCTGTTTTTT. Translating it yields CASSYRTSGRARTGELFF.

By frequency in the sample, this clonotype is medium-sized. The rearrangement joins TRBV28 to TRBJ2-7, with 7 bases matching TRBD2. Germline CDR1 reads MDHEN; CDR2 reads SYDVKM. The CDR3 has 13 residues. Trimming at V came to 3 bases and at J to 3 bases, leaving 2 bases not matched to a gene. In DNA form, the CDR3 reads TGTGCCAGCAGTTTCGGACTAGACTACGAGCAGTACTTC. Residues: CASSFGLDYEQYF.

This chain uses TRBV2 with TRBJ2-6; D not certain. Germline loops: CDR1 SNHLY, CDR2 FYNNEI. The CDR3 spans 14 residues. Trimming left V 8 bases short and J 0 bases short, with 8 bases between. The CDR3 loop is CASHATSGANVLTF. The DNA of the CDR3 is TGTGCCAGCCACGCTACCTCTGGGGCCAACGTCCTGACTTTC.

This clonotype qualifies as medium-sized. The chain recombines TRBV11-3 with TRBJ2-2, with D unclear. Between the trimmed V and J ends, which lost 2 bases and 5 bases, there was a span of 6 bases. The CDR3 is 13 amino acids. Germline V lookup: CDR1 SGHNT, CDR2 YENEEA. The CDR3 DNA reads as TGTGCCAGCAGCTTAAGAGTAACCGGGGAGCTGTTTTTT. Encoded protein: CASSLRVTGELFF.

At least ten counts were recorded for this clonotype. This chain joins TRBV10-2 and TRBJ1-6; 8 nucleotides agree with TRBD1. Germline V CDR1 and CDR2: WSHSY, SAAADI. The CDR3 is 14 residues long. Trimming removed 2 bases from V and 10 bases from J; junction bases left unmatched: 4. The CDR3 DNA reads TGCGCCAGCAGTGAGGTCCCAGGGGGCTCACCCCTCCACTTT. Its translation: CASSEVPGGSPLHF.

This chain links TRBV11-2 with TRBJ1-4; TRBD1 might be the D (5 bases). Germline loops: CDR1 SGHAT, CDR2 FQNNGV. The V gene lost 7 bases and the J gene lost 8 bases, with 20 bases spanning the gap. The length of the CDR3 is 15 residues. This CDR3 reads CASTTRWQGNEKLFF. The CDR3 DNA is TGTGCCAGCACCACCCGGTGGCAGGGTAACGAAAAACTGTTTTTT. Full variable domain (missing parts from reference TRBV11-2 and TRBJ1-4): EAGVAQSPRYKIIEKRQSVAFWCNPISGHATLYWYQQILGQGPKLLIQFQNNGVVDDSQLPKDRFSAERLKGVDSTLKIQPAKLEDSAVYLCASTTRWQGNEKLFFGSGTQLSVL.

This chain uses TRBV5-1 with TRBJ1-5; tentative D call: TRBD1 (6 bases). This CDR3 has 15 amino acids. Looked up from germline, CDR1 is SGHRS and CDR2 is YFSETQ. Trimming left V 4 bases short and J 6 bases short, with 17 bases between. Here the CDR3 reads CASSPTGSRSQPQHF. The CDR3 bases are TGCGCCAGCAGCCCAACAGGGTCTAGGAGTCAGCCCCAGCATTTT.

Remarks on this clonotype: This may be a read error: a much more frequent sequence differs by one nucleotide. This chain connects TRBV18 to TRBJ1-2; 9 positions agree with TRBD1. The length of the CDR3 is 14 residues. Per the germline V gene, CDR1 is KGHSH and CDR2 is LQKENI. This CDR3 reads CANSGQGLGYGYTF. CDR3 bases: TGTGCCAACTCAGGACAGGGGCTCGGCTATGGCTACACCTTC.